Sequencing of this TCR beta chain was carried out in a study of blood T cell repertoires in COVID-19. Whole-study context: Material from acute and convalescent COVID-19 was sourced from the United States, Italy and Spain.

The assay was immunoSEQ multiplex PCR, and TCRdb's table has in-frame clones only and misses some. The sample has approximately 190,000 clones, roughly 84% seen once. A PCR-confirmed or clinician-diagnosed COVID-19 case had contacted exposed participants within 2 weeks of entry. V was shortened by 5 bases and J by 10 bases, with 9 bases between the two germline ends. This CDR3 is 11 amino acids long. Germline V gives CDR1 MNHEY, CDR2 SVGEGT. The origin of this receptor is a woman between 25 and 40 years old who had been exposed to COVID-19. Sequenced material: PBMCs or T cells enriched from blood (not recorded which). The V gene is TRBV6-2 or TRBV6-3, the J gene TRBJ2-1; the D is unclear. The CDR3 protein is CASSHEKEQFF. Written as DNA, the CDR3 is TGTGCCAGCAGTCACGAGAAGGAGCAGTTCTTC.